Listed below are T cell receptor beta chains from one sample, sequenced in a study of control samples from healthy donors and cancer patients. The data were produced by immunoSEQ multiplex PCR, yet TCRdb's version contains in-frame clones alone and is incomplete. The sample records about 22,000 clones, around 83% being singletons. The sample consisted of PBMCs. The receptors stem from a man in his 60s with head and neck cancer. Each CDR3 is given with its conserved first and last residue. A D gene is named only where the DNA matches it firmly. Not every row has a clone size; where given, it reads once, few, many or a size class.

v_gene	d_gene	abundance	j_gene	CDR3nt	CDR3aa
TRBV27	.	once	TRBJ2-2	TGTGCCAGCAGTAGAGGGTGGGAAAACACCGGGGAGCTGTTTTTT	CASSRGWENTGELFF
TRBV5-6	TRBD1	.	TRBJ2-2	TGTGCCAGCAGCCAGGGGACAGGGTTCGGGGAGCTGTTTTTT	CASSQGTGFGELFF
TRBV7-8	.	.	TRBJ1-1	TGTGCCAGCAGCAGGTGGGAAGAGAACACTGAAGCTTTCTTT	CASSRWEENTEAFF
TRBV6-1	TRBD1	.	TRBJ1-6	TGTGCCAGCAGTGAAGCGGAGACAGGGGGCCCACCCCTCCACTTT	CASSEAETGGPPLHF
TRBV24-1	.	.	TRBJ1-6	TGTGCCACCATACGAAACGAGCGGGGAGGACCCCTCCACTTT	CATIRNERGGPLHF
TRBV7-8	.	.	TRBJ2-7	TGTGCCAGCAGCGGGGGGGCCGCCTCCTACGAGCAGTACTTC	CASSGGAASYEQYF
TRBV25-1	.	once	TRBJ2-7	TGTGCCAGCAGTGAGCCAGGGCCGCCCTACGAGCAGTACTTC	CASSEPGPPYEQYF
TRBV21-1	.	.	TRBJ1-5	TGTGCCAGCAGAACCCTTATGGGGGCGACAGCCCCAAGAGCCAATCAGCCCCAGCATTTT	CASRTLMGATAPRANQPQHF
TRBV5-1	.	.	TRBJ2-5	TGCGCCAGCAGCTTTAGAACCCCGGATGCGGAGACCCAGTACTTC	CASSFRTPDAETQYF
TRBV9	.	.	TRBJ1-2	TGTGCCAGCAGCGGGACAGCCTATGGCTACACCTTC	CASSGTAYGYTF
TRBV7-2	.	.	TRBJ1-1	TGTGCCAGCACCCTCCGCGCAGGAATGAACACTGAAGCTTTCTTT	CASTLRAGMNTEAFF
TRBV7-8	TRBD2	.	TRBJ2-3	TGTGCCAGCAGCCTTCGGACTAGCGGGAGTGGGGATACGCAGTATTTT	CASSLRTSGSGDTQYF
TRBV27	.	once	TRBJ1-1	TGTGCCAGCAGCCTCAGCATCAGGGGCGGCACTGAAGCTTTCTTT	CASSLSIRGGTEAFF
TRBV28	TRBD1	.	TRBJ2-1	TGTGCCAGCAGCATCGGGACAGGGTACAATGAGCAGTTCTTC	CASSIGTGYNEQFF
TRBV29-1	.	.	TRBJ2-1	TGCAGCGTTGAAGATCCAGGGAATCTACAGGATGAGCAGTTCTTC	CSVEDPGNLQDEQFF
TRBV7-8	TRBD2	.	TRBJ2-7	TGTGCCAGCAGTCTTAGCTATATGACTAGCGGGAGTCACTACGAGCAGTACTTC	CASSLSYMTSGSHYEQYF
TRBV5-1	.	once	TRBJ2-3	TGCGCCAGCAGCTTGGCCTACATTGGAGGGGGCATAGATACGCAGTATTTT	CASSLAYIGGGIDTQYF
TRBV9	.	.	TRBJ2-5	TGTGCCAGCAGCGTAGATGCAGGGGTTGCGACCCAGTACTTC	CASSVDAGVATQYF
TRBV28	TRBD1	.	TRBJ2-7	TGTGCCAGCAGCCGAGGGGGCTTTTACGAGCAGTACTTC	CASSRGGFYEQYF
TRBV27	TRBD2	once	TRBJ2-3	TGTGCCAGCAGTTTAACTAGCGGGAGGACAGATACGCAGTATTTT	CASSLTSGRTDTQYF
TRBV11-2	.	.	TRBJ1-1	TGTGCCAGCAGCTACCGCGACACTGAAGCTTTCTTT	CASSYRDTEAFF
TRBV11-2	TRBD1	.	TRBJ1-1	TGTGCCAGCAGCTTAATCGACAGGGGCACTGAAGCTTTCTTT	CASSLIDRGTEAFF
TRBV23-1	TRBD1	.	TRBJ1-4	TGCGCCAGCAGCCACAGGGGGAAGAGGGAACTGTTTTTT	CASSHRGKRELFF
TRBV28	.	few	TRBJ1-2	TGTGCCAGCAGTTTAAGGAGCTATGGCTACACCTTC	CASSLRSYGYTF
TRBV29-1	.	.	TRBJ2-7	TGCAGCGTTGAAGATGGAGAGCAGGGTCAAATCTACGAGCAGTACTTC	CSVEDGEQGQIYEQYF
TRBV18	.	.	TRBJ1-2	TGTGCCAGCTCACCACCGAAAGGCTATGGCTACACCTTC	CASSPPKGYGYTF
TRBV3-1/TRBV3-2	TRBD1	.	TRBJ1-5	TGTGCCAGCAGCCAAGACAGGGGGGATCAGCCCCAGCATTTT	CASSQDRGDQPQHF
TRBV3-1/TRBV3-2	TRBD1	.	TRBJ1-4	TGTGCCAGCAGCCAGGAGGAGGGACAGGGGTATGAAAAACTGTTTTTT	CASSQEEGQGYEKLFF
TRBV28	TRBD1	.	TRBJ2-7	TGTGCCAGCAGTTTGGGACAGGGCTACGAGCAGTACTTC	CASSLGQGYEQYF
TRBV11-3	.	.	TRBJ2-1	TGTGCCAGCAGCTTAAGGGGGGTTACCTACAATGAGCAGTTCTTC	CASSLRGVTYNEQFF
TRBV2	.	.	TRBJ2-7	TGTGCCAGACAACGAACTCTAGCTTCCTACGAGCAGTACTTC	CARQRTLASYEQYF
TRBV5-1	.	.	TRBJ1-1	TGCGCCAGCAGCTTAGAGGGGAATGAAGCTTTCTTT	CASSLEGNEAFF
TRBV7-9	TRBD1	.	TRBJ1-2	TGTGCCAGCAGCTCATTGGACAGGGGTAGGCTTGACTATGGCTACACCTTC	CASSSLDRGRLDYGYTF
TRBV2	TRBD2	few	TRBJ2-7	TGTGCCAGCACCGAACTAGCGGGACTGGGCGAGCAGTACTTC	CASTELAGLGEQYF
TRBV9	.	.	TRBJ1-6	TGTGCCAGCAGCGTAGGGGGACACGGTAATTCACCCCTCCACTTT	CASSVGGHGNSPLHF
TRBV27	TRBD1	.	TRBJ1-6	TGTGCCAGCAGTTCTGGCAGGGGGAATTCACCCCTCCACTTT	CASSSGRGNSPLHF
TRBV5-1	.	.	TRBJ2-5	TGCGCCAGCAGTCTGGAGCTGGAGACCCAGTACTTC	CASSLELETQYF
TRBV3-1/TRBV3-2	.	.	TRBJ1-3	TGTGCCAGCAGCCAAGACACTGGAAACACCATATATTTT	CASSQDTGNTIYF
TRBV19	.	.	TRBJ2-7	TGTGCCAGTAGTGGGGAAGTGGATTCCTACGAGCAGTACTTC	CASSGEVDSYEQYF
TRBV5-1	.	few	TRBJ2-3	TGCGCCAGCAGCTTGCAACAGGGTGATACGCAGTATTTT	CASSLQQGDTQYF
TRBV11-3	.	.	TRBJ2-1	TGTGCCAGCAGCTTAGATGGACGACTACCATACAATGAGCAGTTCTTC	CASSLDGRLPYNEQFF
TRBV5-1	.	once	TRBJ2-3	TGCGCCAGCAGCTTGGAGGGGGGTTGGACAGATACGCAGTATTTT	CASSLEGGWTDTQYF
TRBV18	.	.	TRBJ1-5	TGTGCCAGCTCGCAGGAACGAGGCAATCAGCCCCAGCATTTT	CASSQERGNQPQHF
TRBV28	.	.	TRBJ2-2	TGTGCCAGCAGTTTCGGGGGGCTGTACACCGGGGAGCTGTTTTTT	CASSFGGLYTGELFF
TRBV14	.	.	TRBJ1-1	TGTGCCAGCAGCCAACGCCGGCGAGGGGACACTGAAGCTTTCTTT	CASSQRRRGDTEAFF
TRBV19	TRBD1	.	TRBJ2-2	TGTGCCAGTAGTATGGGACAGGGGGGGATCGAGCGGACGAACACCGGGGAGCTGTTTTTT	CASSMGQGGIERTNTGELFF
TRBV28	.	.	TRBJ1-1	TGTGCCAGCAGTTACCCAGGGGCGGCGATGAACACTGAAGCTTTCTTT	CASSYPGAAMNTEAFF